This is a list of T cell receptor beta chains from one sample in a study of blood T cells in healthy people across ages. Using its own MiXCR run on the 5' RACE reads, TCRdb lists one record per CDR3 protein. The sample holds approximately 1.5 million distinct CDR3 sequences, approximately 43% seen once. The specimen was blood. The receptors originated from a woman aged 18 to 35 in good health. Both conserved end residues are part of each CDR3. The D gene is left open where the match is weak. Clone size is stated in some rows and not others, as once, few, many or a class when expanded.

clone_size | j_call | d_call | v_call | cdr3_nt | cdr3_aa
. | TRBJ2-2 | . | TRBV5-1 | TGCGCCAGCAGCATAAGGACAGAAAACACCGGGGAGCTGTTTTTT | CASSIRTENTGELFF
few | TRBJ2-6 | . | TRBV7-2 | TGTGCCAGCAGCTTTGGGGGGATTCGTTCTGGGGCCAACGTCCTGACTTTC | CASSFGGIRSGANVLTF
. | TRBJ2-6 | TRBD1 | TRBV4-2 | TGTGCCAGCAGCCAAGCGGGACAGCTCATATCGGAGGCCAACGTCCTGACTTTC | CASSQAGQLISEANVLTF
. | TRBJ1-2 | . | TRBV2 | TGTGCCAGCAACCCCTATGGGACGGAATATGGCTACACCTTC | CASNPYGTEYGYTF
. | TRBJ2-5 | TRBD1 | TRBV20-1 | TGCAGTGCTAGAGATAGGGACAGGAGCTCGTACTTC | CSARDRDRSSYF
. | TRBJ2-5 | . | TRBV12-3/TRBV12-4 | TGTGCCAGCAGTTTTAGCGACTACAATGAGCAGTACTTC | CASSFSDYNEQYF
few | TRBJ1-4 | . | TRBV25-1 | TGTGCCAGCAGTGAACCGGGACCGCCGAATGAAAAACTGTTTTTT | CASSEPGPPNEKLFF
. | TRBJ2-7 | TRBD2 | TRBV20-1 | TGCAGTGCTGTGACTAGCGGGAGGATTGAGCAGTACTTC | CSAVTSGRIEQYF
once | TRBJ2-5 | . | TRBV29-1 | TGCAGCGTTGAACTTTCTAGCTCCTACAATGAGCAGTACTTC | CSVELSSSYNEQYF
few | TRBJ1-1 | . | TRBV10-3 | TGTGCCATCAGTGGCTCCGGGACGGGGAACACTGAAGCTTTCTTT | CAISGSGTGNTEAFF
. | TRBJ1-2 | . | TRBV4-1 | TGCGCCAGCAGCCAAGCAGCCAATAACTATGGCTACACCTTC | CASSQAANNYGYTF
. | TRBJ2-5 | . | TRBV27 | TGTGCCAGCAGTTTTTCCTTCGGTAGGGACCAAGAGACCCAGTACTTC | CASSFSFGRDQETQYF
. | TRBJ2-7 | TRBD2 | TRBV5-5 | TGTGCCAGCAGCCCAGGAGTCAGCGGGAGAAACTACAATGAGCAGTACTTC | CASSPGVSGRNYNEQYF
once | TRBJ2-1 | TRBD2 | TRBV28 | TGTGCCAGCAGTCTCCAGACTAGCGGGAAGCGTACAAATGAGCAGTTCTTC | CASSLQTSGKRTNEQFF
once | TRBJ2-7 | . | TRBV6-1 | TGTGCCAGCAGTGCCGACAGAAGCTCCTACAACGAGCAGTACTTC | CASSADRSSYNEQYF
few | TRBJ2-6 | . | TRBV29-1 | TGCAGCGTCAGACCTGGGGCCAACGTCCTGACTTTC | CSVRPGANVLTF
. | TRBJ2-5 | TRBD2 | TRBV12-3/TRBV12-4 | TGTGCCAGCAGTCTTCGGACTAGCAGATCCTACAATGAGCAGTACTTC | CASSLRTSRSYNEQYF
few | TRBJ2-3 | TRBD2 | TRBV28 | TGTGCCAGCAGTTTGGCCAGCGGGAGGGCTGGGGATACGCAGTATTTT | CASSLASGRAGDTQYF
few | TRBJ2-7 | . | TRBV3-1 | TGTGCCAGCAGCCAAGACTGGCGGAGCGCCTACGAGCAGTACTTC | CASSQDWRSAYEQYF
. | TRBJ2-1 | TRBD2 | TRBV20-1 | TGCAGTGCTCCCCGACTAGCGGAAGACCATGAGCAGTTCTTC | CSAPRLAEDHEQFF
. | TRBJ2-3 | TRBD2 | TRBV7-9 | TGTGCCAGCAGGTGGAGCGGGACCCTGCCTGATACGCAGTATTTT | CASRWSGTLPDTQYF
many | TRBJ2-7 | . | TRBV27 | TGTGCCAGCAGTTTATCTGTTCAGGGTCCCTACGAGCAGTACTTC | CASSLSVQGPYEQYF
. | TRBJ2-1 | TRBD2 | TRBV5-1 | TGCGCCAGCAGCTTGTTTCCCCTAGCGGGTAGGAATGAGCAGTTCTTC | CASSLFPLAGRNEQFF
. | TRBJ1-1 | TRBD1 | TRBV4-2 | TGTGCCAGCAGCCAGATAGGGGGCGGAGGCACTGAAGCTTTCTTT | CASSQIGGGGTEAFF
. | TRBJ2-7 | . | TRBV10-3 | TGTGCCATCAGTGCGGGGGCTAACTACGAGCAGTACTTC | CAISAGANYEQYF
few | TRBJ2-1 | TRBD1 | TRBV2 | TGTGCCAGCAGTGCACGACAGGGGGCAAACAATGAGCAGTTCTTC | CASSARQGANNEQFF
few | TRBJ2-1 | TRBD2 | TRBV25-1 | TGTGCCAGCAGTGTGCGGGGGGAAGCCTACAATGAGCAGTTCTTC | CASSVRGEAYNEQFF
. | TRBJ2-3 | TRBD2 | TRBV9 | TGTGCCAGCAGCGTAGAGAGACTAGCGGGGGTCTCCACAGATACGCAGTATTTT | CASSVERLAGVSTDTQYF